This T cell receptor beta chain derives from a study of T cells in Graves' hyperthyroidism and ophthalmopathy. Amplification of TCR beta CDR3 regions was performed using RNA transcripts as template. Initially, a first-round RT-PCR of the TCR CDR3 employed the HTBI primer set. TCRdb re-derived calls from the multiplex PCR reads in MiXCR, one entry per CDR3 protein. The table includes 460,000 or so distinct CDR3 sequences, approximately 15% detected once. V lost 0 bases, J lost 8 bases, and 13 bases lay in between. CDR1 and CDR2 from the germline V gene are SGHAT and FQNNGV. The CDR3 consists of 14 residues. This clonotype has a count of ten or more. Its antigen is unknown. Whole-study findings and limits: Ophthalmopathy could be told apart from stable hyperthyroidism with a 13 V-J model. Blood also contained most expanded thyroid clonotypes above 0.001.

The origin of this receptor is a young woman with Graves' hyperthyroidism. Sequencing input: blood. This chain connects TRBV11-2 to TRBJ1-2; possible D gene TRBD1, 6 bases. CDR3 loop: CASSLDRTGGGYTF. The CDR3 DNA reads TGTGCCAGCAGCTTAGATCGGACCGGGGGCGGCTACACCTTC. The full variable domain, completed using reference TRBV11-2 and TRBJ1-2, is EAGVAQSPRYKIIEKRQSVAFWCNPISGHATLYWYQQILGQGPKLLIQFQNNGVVDDSQLPKDRFSAERLKGVDSTLKIQPAKLEDSAVYLCASSLDRTGGGYTFGSGTRLTVV.